This entry concerns a single T cell receptor beta chain. This specimen belongs to a study of control samples from healthy donors and cancer patients. Produced via immunoSEQ multiplex PCR; TCRdb's table is partial and in-frame only. The sample lists approximately 130,000 clones; 89% were seen once. The sequencing input was blood. This TCR was recovered from a man aged 50 or older in good health.

CDR3 residues: CASSLVGQGANEKLFF. The CDR3 DNA reads as TGTGCCAGCAGCTTAGTCGGTCAGGGGGCCAATGAAAAACTGTTTTTT. V usage is TRBV7-9 and J usage is TRBJ1-4; 8 bases are a match to TRBD1. The ends lost 1 base at V and 5 bases at J; junction bases unmatched: 6. The CDR3 extends over 16 amino acids. The germline gives CDR1 SEHNR, CDR2 FQNEAQ (reference sequence). Variable domain in full (rest from reference TRBV7-9 and TRBJ1-4): DTGVSQNPRHKITKRGQNVTFRCDPISEHNRLYWYRQTLGQGPEFLTYFQNEAQLEKSRLLSDRFSAERPKGSFSTLEIQRTEQGDSAMYLCASSLVGQGANEKLFFGSGTQLSVL.